Shown below are 6 T cell receptor beta chains from a single sample sequenced in a study of blood T cell repertoires in COVID-19. Using immunoSEQ multiplex PCR, the repertoire was profiled, and TCRdb retains in-frame clones only, with some absent. Of roughly 100,000 clones in the sample, roughly 80% were seen once. The sequenced sample was peripheral blood. These receptors all stem from an elderly woman with acute or convalescent COVID-19.

This clone showed up just a few times. The chain has TRBV5-1 and TRBJ1-1, with D possibly TRBD1 on 6 matching bases. Trimming removed 0 bases at V and 2 bases at J, with 11 bases between. Per germline, CDR1 SGHRS and CDR2 YFSETQ. CDR3 length equals 15 residues. The CDR3 loop is CASSLGQVLNTEAFF. In DNA form, the CDR3 reads TGCGCCAGCAGCTTGGGACAGGTCCTCAACACTGAAGCTTTCTTT.

This chain links TRBV3-1 (or the pseudogene TRBV3-2) with TRBJ2-1, with unresolved D. The CDR3 has 12 amino acids. The germline CDR1 and CDR2 sequences are LGHDT and YNNKEL (reference sequence). Trimming took off 3 bases at V and 10 bases at J, with 10 bases between the two ends. The CDR3 here is CASSHPHREQFF. DNA of the CDR3: TGTGCCAGCAGCCATCCCCATCGGGAGCAGTTCTTC.

In its sample, this clone was seen a few times. V gene TRBV6-2 or TRBV6-3 combines with J gene TRBJ2-5, with TRBD2 matching 8 bases. Losses at the gene ends were 0 bases for V and 2 bases for J; bases not matched to a gene: 5. CDR3 length: 16 amino acids. Germline lookup yields CDR1 MNHEY and CDR2 SVGEGT. CDR3 DNA sequence: TGTGCCAGCAGTTACTCGGGTGGGACTAGTCAAGAGACCCAGTACTTC. This sequence encodes CASSYSGGTSQETQYF.

Only one count was recorded for this clone. The chain combines TRBV24-1 with TRBJ2-1, with a possible D match to TRBD2 (6 bases). This CDR3 contains 16 residues. V gave up 3 bases and J gave up 4 bases, with 15 bases separating them. Germline assignment: CDR1 KGHDR and CDR2 SFDVKD. CDR3 nucleotides: TGTGCCACCAGTGATGAGGAGGGCCGTAATTACAATGAGCAGTTCTTC. Its protein is CATSDEEGRNYNEQFF.

The chain has TRBV5-6 and TRBJ2-7; 7 bases fit TRBD1. Germline values: CDR1 SGHDT, CDR2 YYEEEE. J lost 3 bases, V lost 4 bases, and 7 bases had no gene match. This CDR3 comprises 14 residues. The CDR3 DNA reads as TGTGCCAGCAGCCTCTCCGGGACAGACTACGAGCAGTACGTC. Translation gives CASSLSGTDYEQYV.

A note on this clone: This specimen includes other DNA sequences encoding the same CDR3. The chain recombines TRBV5-1 with TRBJ2-3; D ambiguous. This CDR3 comprises 14 residues. Trimming took off 2 bases at V and 0 bases at J, with 7 bases between the two ends. Per the germline V gene, CDR1 is SGHRS and CDR2 is YFSETQ. CDR3 sequence reads: CASSLSSSTDTQYF. The CDR3 nucleotides read TGCGCCAGCAGCTTATCCTCTAGCACAGATACGCAGTATTTT.